What follows are 26 T cell receptor beta chains derived from one specimen sequenced in a study of siplizumab effects on memory and regulatory T cells. Only in-frame clones appear in the TCRdb table, and some are missing; sequencing was by immunoSEQ multiplex PCR. The sample holds thousands of clones, about 72% seen once. Source material: effector memory CD8+ T cells sorted from blood. The sample's subset: unstimulated CD8+ effector memory T cells. The receptors here all came from a human donor in good health.

This clone has only a few counts. V is TRBV27 and J is TRBJ2-5, with D possibly being TRBD1 (6 bases). Trimming shortened V by 5 bases and J by 2 bases, and 15 bases separated the two germline ends. CDR3 size: 15 residues. Germline CDR1 is MNHEY and CDR2 is SMNVEV (reference sequence). The CDR3 spells CASSPRDTMQETQYF. In nucleotides, the CDR3 is TGTGCCAGCAGTCCCCGGGACACCATGCAAGAGACCCAGTACTTC.

The gene calls are TRBV6-1 and TRBJ2-5; 7 nucleotides line up with TRBD1. The DNA end is more similar to TRBJ2-7, so the J call may be wrong. Looked up from germline, CDR1 is MNHNS and CDR2 is SASEGT. The CDR3 is 14 residues long. The CDR3 is CASRTGQTTYEQYF. The CDR3 DNA follows: TGTGCCAGCAGGACGGGACAGACTACCTACGAGCAGTACTTC.

This clone was seen a few times. The chain carries TRBV2 and TRBJ1-2; D remains unclear. Germline lookup yields CDR1 SNHLY and CDR2 FYNNEI. V lost 7 bases and J lost 8, with 17 bases in between. The CDR3 covers 13 residues. This CDR3 is CASKYGPGLGYTF. The CDR3 DNA is TGTGCCAGCAAATATGGTCCCGGGTTAGGCTACACCTTC.

The genes are TRBV6-1 and TRBJ1-1; no clear D gene. Germline CDR1 reads MNHNS; CDR2 reads SASEGT. The CDR3 extends over 12 amino acids. The V and J ends lost 6 bases and 6 bases respectively, with 11 bases between them. The CDR3 DNA reads TGTGCCAGCAGCGGCGGGTACCCTGAAGCTTTCTTT. It is translated as CASSGGYPEAFF.

J is TRBJ1-4 and V is TRBV29-1, with a possible D match to TRBD1 (5 bases). Germline V gene data show CDR1 as SQVTM and CDR2 as ANQGSEA. The CDR3 is 12 amino acids. The V gene lost 6 bases and the J gene lost 5 bases, with 10 bases spanning the gap. DNA for the CDR3: TGCAGCGTGCAGGGAGGGAATGAAAAACTGTTTTTT. It translates to CSVQGGNEKLFF. Looking up the rest from reference TRBV29-1 and TRBJ1-4 gives the full variable domain: SAVISQKPSRDICQRGTSLTIQCQVDSQVTMMFWYRQQPGQSLTLIATANQGSEATYESGFVIDKFPISRPNLTFSTLTVSNMSPEDSSIYLCSVQGGNEKLFFGSGTQLSVL.

The V call is TRBV11-1, the J call TRBJ2-5; D gene uncertain. The CDR3 sequence is 14 residues long. Germline V CDR1 and CDR2: SGHAT, FQDESV (reference sequence). The V gene lost 5 bases and the J gene lost 4 bases, with 14 bases spanning the gap. The CDR3 here is CASSHELLRETQYF. The DNA of the CDR3 is TGTGCCAGCAGCCACGAACTACTCCGAGAGACCCAGTACTTC. Complete variable domain (other parts from reference TRBV11-1 and TRBJ2-5): EAEVAQSPRYKITEKSQAVAFWCDPISGHATLYWYRQILGQGPELLVQFQDESVVDDSQLPKDRFSAERLKGVDSTLKIQPAELGDSAMYLCASSHELLRETQYFGPGTRLLVL.

The chain is built from TRBV11-2 and TRBJ2-3, with 8 bases aligning to TRBD1. The CDR3 extends over 17 amino acids. CDR1 SGHAT and CDR2 FQNNGV come from the germline V gene. V was pared by 5 bases and J by 0 bases, with 10 bases of the junction left unmatched. The CDR3 spells CASSPPGQGTSTDTQYF. CDR3 nucleotides: TGTGCCAGCAGCCCACCCGGACAGGGAACGAGCACAGATACGCAGTATTTT.

The J gene is TRBJ2-7, the V gene TRBV6-5; 7 bases agree with TRBD2. This CDR3 has 13 residues. Germline trimming cut 2 bases from V and 2 bases from J; bases unmatched to any gene: 0. The germline gives CDR1 MNHEY, CDR2 SVGAGI. Here the CDR3 reads CASSYAGAYEQYF. As DNA, the CDR3 is TGTGCCAGCAGTTACGCGGGGGCCTACGAGCAGTACTTC.

This clone was recorded a few times. The chain joins TRBV7-9 to TRBJ1-5; no firm D call. The germline V and J ends were trimmed by 4 bases and 3 bases, with 7 bases remaining between them. Germline-derived CDR1 and CDR2 are SEHNR and FQNEAQ (reference sequence). This CDR3 is built from 13 residues. The CDR3 spells CASSSEVNQPQHF. CDR3 in DNA: TGTGCCAGCAGCTCGGAGGTCAATCAGCCCCAGCATTTT.

This chain joins TRBV6-1 and TRBJ2-3; weak D call: TRBD1 (6 bases). Looked up from germline, CDR1 is MNHNS and CDR2 is SASEGT. Trimming removed 3 bases at V and 2 bases at J, with 12 bases between. The CDR3 runs to 15 residues. The CDR3 protein is CASSDGQGSTDTQYF. Written as DNA, the CDR3 is TGTGCCAGCAGTGATGGCCAGGGGTCCACAGATACGCAGTATTTT.

This chain joins TRBV7-2 and TRBJ2-2, with 10 bases fitting TRBD1. V was pared by 3 bases and J by 8 bases, with 12 bases of the junction left unmatched. The CDR3 runs to 17 residues. From germline, CDR1 is SGHTA and CDR2 FQGNSA. This CDR3 reads CASSFGPGTGVLGELFF. CDR3 coding DNA: TGTGCCAGCAGCTTTGGTCCCGGGACAGGGGTCCTAGGGGAGCTGTTTTTT. Drawing the rest from reference TRBV7-2 and TRBJ2-2, the complete variable domain is GAGVSQSPSNKVTEKGKDVELRCDPISGHTALYWYRQSLGQGLEFLIYFQGNSAPDKSGLPSDRFSAERTGGSVSTLTIQRTQQEDSAVYLCASSFGPGTGVLGELFFGEGSRLTVL.

There are a few counts of this clone. This chain uses TRBV5-5 with TRBJ2-2; unclear D gene. Germline CDR1 is SGHKS and CDR2 is YYEKEE (reference sequence). Trimming left V 0 bases short and J 4 bases short, with 10 bases between. The CDR3 consists of 15 residues. CDR3 sequence reads: CASSLADPGTGELFF. CDR3 nucleotide sequence: TGTGCCAGCAGCTTGGCGGACCCGGGCACCGGGGAGCTGTTTTTT. The complete variable domain, with remaining parts taken from reference TRBV5-5 and TRBJ2-2, reads DAGVTQSPTHLIKTRGQQVTLRCSPISGHKSVSWYQQVLGQGPQFIFQYYEKEERGRGNFPDRFSARQFPNYSSELNVNALLLGDSALYLCASSLADPGTGELFFGEGSRLTVL.

The chain recombines TRBV6-4 with TRBJ2-5; 13 bases align to TRBD2. The J call may be wrong; the DNA end is better matched by TRBJ2-7. The CDR3 runs to 18 residues. The germline V gene has CDR1 MRHNA and CDR2 SNTAGT. CDR3 DNA sequence: TGTGCCAGCAGTGACCTCCCACTAGCGGGAGGGCCAGATCACGAGCAGTACTTC. Protein: CASSDLPLAGGPDHEQYF.

The chain joins TRBV27 to TRBJ1-1; TRBD1 might be the D (5 bases). This CDR3 contains 12 residues. V lost 5 bases and J 8 bases, leaving 12 bases between the germline ends. Germline values: CDR1 MNHEY, CDR2 SMNVEV (reference sequence). Here the CDR3 reads CASSLMGGEAFF. The CDR3 DNA is TGTGCCAGCAGTCTAATGGGGGGAGAAGCTTTCTTT.

This chain connects TRBV6-1 to TRBJ2-7; D is unresolved. V was shortened by 0 bases and J by 3 bases, with 12 bases between the two germline ends. The germline V gene encodes CDR1 MNHNS and CDR2 SASEGT. This CDR3 is 15 amino acids long. The CDR3 DNA is TGTGCCAGCAGTGAAGCCGACGGTAGCAGCTACGAGCAGTACTTC. Its protein product is CASSEADGSSYEQYF.

A note on this clone: This likely stems from a read error, as it lies one base from a far larger clone. The V gene is TRBV4-1, the J gene TRBJ2-1; a possible D gene is TRBD1 (6 bases). This CDR3 is built from 16 residues. Between the trimmed V and J ends, which lost 4 bases and 2 bases, there was a span of 15 bases. The germline V gene encodes CDR1 MGHRA and CDR2 YSYEKL. The CDR3 DNA follows: TGCGCCAGCAGCCGCTATTTGGACAGTCCCTACAATGAGCAGTTCTTC. Its translation: CASSRYLDSPYNEQFF.

This rearrangement joins TRBV9 to TRBJ2-7; tentative D call: TRBD1 (6 bases). Germline V gene lookup returns CDR1 SGDLS and CDR2 YYNGEE. The CDR3 spans 16 residues. The V end was cut by 0 bases, the J end by 5 bases, with 18 bases between. CDR3 nucleotide sequence: TGTGCCAGCAGCGTAGAACGGGTACAGGGCAGTGACGAGCAGTACTTC. It translates to CASSVERVQGSDEQYF.

The chain uses TRBV6-5 and TRBJ2-7; 7 bases map to TRBD1. The ends lost 7 bases at V and 4 bases at J; junction bases unmatched: 4. In germline, CDR1 is MNHEY, CDR2 SVGAGI. The CDR3 runs 12 residues. CDR3 sequence (DNA): TGTGCCAGCACCCCGGACAGGTACGAGCAGTACTTC. Translated, it gives CASTPDRYEQYF.

The table lists this clone with a count of one. V gene TRBV6-6 combines with J gene TRBJ2-3; D is ambiguous. This CDR3 has 13 residues. CDR1 MNHNY and CDR2 SVGAGI come from the germline V gene (reference sequence). V was pared by 0 bases and J by 6 bases, with 7 bases between. CDR3 nucleotide sequence: TGTGCCAGCAGTTACTCGACTTTGGATACGCAGTATTTT. It translates to CASSYSTLDTQYF.

The genes are TRBV5-8 and TRBJ1-5; D gene ambiguous. CDR1 and CDR2 (germline): SGHTS, YDEGEE. CDR3 length: 16 amino acids. Trimming shortened V by 2 bases and J by 3 bases, and 15 bases separated the two germline ends. The CDR3 region has the DNA TGTGCCAGCAGCTTCTCCAACATGGGCATCAATCAGCCCCAGCATTTT. As protein: CASSFSNMGINQPQHF.

Of note for this clone: The same CDR3 also results from other DNA sequences found in this sample. The rearrangement uses TRBV27 and TRBJ2-5, with TRBD1 as a possible D gene (5 bases). Germline loops: CDR1 MNHEY, CDR2 SMNVEV (reference sequence). CDR3 length: 14 residues. Trimming pared 0 bases from V and 3 bases from J, leaving 8 bases between. The CDR3 DNA follows: TGTGCCAGCAGTTTATCGCAGGGAAAAGAGACCCAGTACTTC. As protein: CASSLSQGKETQYF.

This chain uses TRBV5-4 with TRBJ2-5; TRBD1 is a possible D gene (5 bases). CDR3 length: 13 residues. V was trimmed by 2 bases and J by 1 base, leaving 6 bases between them. The germline CDR1 and CDR2 sequences are SGHNT and YYREEE (reference sequence). CDR3: CASSFDSQETQYF. The CDR3 coding sequence is TGTGCCAGCAGCTTCGACAGCCAAGAGACCCAGTACTTC.

This clone turned up a few times. The chain combines TRBV6-1 with TRBJ2-7, with TRBD1 as a possible D gene (5 bases). In germline, CDR1 is MNHNS, CDR2 SASEGT. The CDR3 is made up of 13 amino acids. Trimming stripped 1 base from V and 4 bases from J, with 8 bases between. The CDR3 bases are TGTGCCAGCAGTGAAGAGGGGCTTTACGAGCAGTACTTC. This sequence encodes CASSEEGLYEQYF.

The chain uses TRBV6-5 and TRBJ1-5, with TRBD1 matching over 7 bases. The germline CDR1 and CDR2 sequences are MNHEY and SVGAGI. The CDR3 contains 14 residues. V trimming: 8 bases; J trimming: 1 base; junction bases outside the gene matches: 5. This CDR3 reads CASGQEWSNQPQHF. CDR3 bases: TGTGCCAGCGGACAGGAGTGGAGCAATCAGCCCCAGCATTTT.

The gene calls are TRBV19 and TRBJ2-7; 8 bases align to TRBD2. This CDR3 has 14 residues. CDR1 and CDR2 from the germline V gene are LNHDA and SQIVND (reference sequence). With V trimmed by 5 bases and J by 7 bases, 10 bases remained unmatched. CDR3: CASSVTGGPVEQYF. In nucleotides, the CDR3 is TGTGCCAGTAGTGTAACGGGAGGGCCGGTAGAGCAGTACTTC.

The rearrangement joins TRBV6-1 to TRBJ2-3; 8 bases fit TRBD2. The CDR3 is 15 amino acids. Germline CDR1 and CDR2: MNHNS and SASEGT. With V trimmed by 1 base and J by 2 bases, 2 bases remained unmatched. Here the CDR3 reads CASSEGLASTDTQYF. For the CDR3, the DNA is TGTGCCAGCAGTGAAGGACTAGCGTCCACAGATACGCAGTATTTT.